This T cell receptor (beta chain) was captured in a study of blood T cell repertoires in COVID-19. Sequencing was performed with immunoSEQ multiplex PCR; in TCRdb, only in-frame clones are kept and a portion is missing. The sample records about 180,000 clones, roughly 82% being singletons. This CDR3 region has 12 residues. Germline V gene lookup returns CDR1 SQVTM and CDR2 ANQGSEA. Trimming took off 4 bases at V and 2 bases at J, with 8 bases between the two ends. The sequenced material came from PBMCs or T cells enriched from blood (not recorded which). V gene TRBV29-1 combines with J gene TRBJ2-5, with no clear D. The TCR originated in a woman younger than 45 who had recovered from COVID-19. CDR3 nucleotides: TGCAGCGTTGCTAGAAAGCAAGAGACCCAGTACTTC. Its protein product is CSVARKQETQYF.